Sequencing of this T cell receptor beta chain was carried out in a study of T-cell reconstitution after alpha-beta-depleted transplantation in children. This clonotype was seen a few times. Its target is unknown. This sample's TCRbeta library carried unique molecular identifier barcodes. TCRdb re-called the PCR reads with MiXCR, one entry per CDR3 protein. Here the sample spans around 50,000 distinct CDR3 sequences, 52% being singletons. The study's findings and limits: Surviving recipient T cells and thymic progenitors accounted for the high day-60 TCRbeta diversity observed in some patients. Once a year had passed after transplant, T-cell counts and diversity came mostly from newly produced T cells. The origin of alpha-beta T cells about two months after transplant was reportedly several hundred expanded graft clones.

Specimen: peripheral blood, collected before TCRalphabeta/CD19-depleted stem cell transplant. This TCR was recovered from a boy younger than two with SCID, due to receive a stem cell transplant.

The CDR3 nucleotides are TGCAGCGTTGAAGTGGCCAGGGCCACCTCTGGGGCCAACGTCCTGACTTTC. Its translation is CSVEVARATSGANVLTF. The rearrangement links TRBV29-1 to TRBJ2-6, with a tentative D call TRBD1 (5 bases). V was trimmed by 1 base and J by 0 bases, leaving 13 bases between them. CDR1 and CDR2 (germline): SQVTM, ANQGSEA. The CDR3 runs 17 residues.